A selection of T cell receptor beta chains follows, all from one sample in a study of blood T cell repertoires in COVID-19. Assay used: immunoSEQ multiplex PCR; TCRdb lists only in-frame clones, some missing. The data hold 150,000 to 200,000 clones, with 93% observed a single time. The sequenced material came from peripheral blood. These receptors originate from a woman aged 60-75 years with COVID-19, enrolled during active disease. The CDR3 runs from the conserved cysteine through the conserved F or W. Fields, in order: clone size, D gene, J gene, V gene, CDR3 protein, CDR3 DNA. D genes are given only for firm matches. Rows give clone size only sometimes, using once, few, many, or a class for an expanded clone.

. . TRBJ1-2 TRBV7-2 CASSLLVGQNGGYTF TGTGCCAGCAGCTTATTAGTCGGACAAAATGGTGGCTACACCTTC
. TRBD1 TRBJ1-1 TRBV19 CASTPGQAHPNTEAFF TGTGCCAGTACCCCGGGACAGGCCCACCCGAACACTGAAGCTTTCTTT
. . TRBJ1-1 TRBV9 CASSEGMNTEAFF TGTGCCAGCAGCGAGGGGATGAACACTGAAGCTTTCTTT
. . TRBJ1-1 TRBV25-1 CASSEALGVNTEAFF TGTGCCAGCAGTGAGGCCCTCGGGGTGAACACTGAAGCTTTCTTT
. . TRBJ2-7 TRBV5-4 CASGATGSSYEQYF TGTGCCAGCGGAGCTACGGGGAGCTCCTACGAGCAGTACTTC
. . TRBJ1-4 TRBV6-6 CASSWDLSPNEKLFF TGTGCCAGCAGCTGGGACTTAAGCCCCAATGAAAAACTGTTTTTT
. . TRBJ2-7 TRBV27 CASSLSSGSSYEQYF TGTGCCAGCAGTTTAAGCTCGGGATCTTCCTACGAGCAGTACTTC
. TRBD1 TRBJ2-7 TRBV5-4 CASSPPGQHYEQYF TGTGCCAGCAGCCCGCCGGGACAGCACTACGAGCAGTACTTC
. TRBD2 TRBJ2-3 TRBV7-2 CASSLMTSGAADTQYF TGTGCCAGCAGCTTAATGACTAGCGGGGCCGCAGATACGCAGTATTTT
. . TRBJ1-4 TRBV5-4 CASSLAEGTNEKLFF TGTGCCAGCAGCTTGGCGGAGGGGACTAATGAAAAACTGTTTTTT
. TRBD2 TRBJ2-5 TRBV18 CASSHSASGQETQYF TGTGCCAGCTCCCACAGTGCTAGCGGCCAAGAGACCCAGTACTTC
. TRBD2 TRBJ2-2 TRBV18 CASSPPPLAGGPGELFF TGTGCCAGCTCACCACCGCCGCTAGCGGGGGGGCCCGGGGAGCTGTTTTTT
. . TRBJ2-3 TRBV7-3 CASSLAGMRTDTQYF TGTGCCAGCAGCTTAGCGGGGATGCGCACAGATACGCAGTATTTT
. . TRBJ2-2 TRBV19 CASSRGVGYGELFF TGTGCCAGTAGTAGGGGGGTAGGGTATGGGGAGCTGTTTTTT
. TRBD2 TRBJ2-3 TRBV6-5 CASSMSSGGNTQYF TGTGCCAGCAGTATGTCTAGCGGGGGAAATACGCAGTATTTT
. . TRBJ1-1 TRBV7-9 CASSLQGRRTEAFF TGTGCCAGCAGCTTACAGGGAAGGCGGACTGAAGCTTTCTTT
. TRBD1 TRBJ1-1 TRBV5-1 CASSLDRGMNTEAFF TGCGCCAGCAGCTTGGACAGGGGAATGAACACTGAAGCTTTCTTT
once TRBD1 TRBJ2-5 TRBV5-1 CASSLRQGSGETQYF TGCGCCAGCAGCTTGAGACAGGGTTCTGGGGAGACCCAGTACTTC